This TCR beta chain was sequenced in a study of beta chain features in type 1 diabetes. Study outcomes and limitations: The naive, central memory and Treg TCRB repertoires of patients appeared to be more similar to one another than those of healthy donors. Shortening of TCRB CDR3s, moderate but significant, appeared in all four CD4+ subsets of Type 1 diabetes patients.

As every portion of the isolated RNA was reverse transcribed, the sequencing read expressed TCRB transcripts. Repertoires were generated with immunoSEQ multiplex PCR, while TCRdb's copy carries only in-frame clones and drops some. The data contain more than 250,000 clones, roughly 22% of them singletons. The length of the CDR3 is 16 residues. CDR1 and CDR2 from the germline V gene are SGDLS and YYNGEE. V lost 4 bases and J 4 bases, leaving 21 bases between the germline ends. Turning to this clone: The antigen is unknown.

The sequence was collected from a woman aged 40 to 50 with type 1 diabetes. V gene TRBV9 combines with J gene TRBJ2-7, with D perhaps matching TRBD2 (5 bases). The sequencing input was naive CD4+ T cells from blood. The CDR3 region has the DNA TGTGCCAGCAGCCCCGGAATGGCCAGCGGTGCTTACGAGCAGTACTTC. Residues: CASSPGMASGAYEQYF.